This T cell receptor beta chain emerged from a study of post-analysis software for immune sequencing data. Study context: Included courses were relapsing-remitting and secondary progressive multiple sclerosis; progressive-relapsing multiple sclerosis was also included. Study-level results: The five TRBV segments detected at higher frequency in patients than in controls included TRBV5-6, TRBV5-1 and TRBV20-1. Multiple sclerosis patients had significantly lower normalized Chao1 diversity than controls. Samples from a shared batch, those prepared together, strongly co-clustered by F measure.

Libraries were made from TCR beta cDNA, and they carried unique molecular identifiers. Each batch of roughly 0.9 to 11 million T cells produced around 460,000 cDNA molecules. TCRdb processed the PCR reads anew with MiXCR; each CDR3 protein has one entry. Of some 260,000 distinct CDR3 sequences listed, 36% are singletons. The ends were cut back, 0 bases at V and 0 bases at J, with 9 bases in the middle. Germline V gene sequence: CDR1 DFQATT, CDR2 SNEGSKA (reference sequence). CDR3 length: 16 amino acids. This clonotype was observed at least ten times. Its antigen is still unknown. The clonotype was recovered from a girl aged 10-17 years with multiple sclerosis. Material: blood. The chain carries TRBV20-1 and TRBJ2-6, with D perhaps matching TRBD2 (5 bases). CDR3 coding DNA: TGCAGTGCTAGAGATCCTCGGGGCTCTGGGGCCAACGTCCTGACTTTC. As protein: CSARDPRGSGANVLTF.